Below are 9 T cell receptor beta chains sequenced from a single sample in a study of cytomegalovirus exposure and HLA in healthy donors. 60 Vbeta and 13 Jbeta primers were used in PCR. TCRdb's table, derived via immunoSEQ multiplex PCR, lists solely in-frame clones and lacks some. The table lists some 140,000 clones, 75% to 90% of them singletons. The sequenced sample consisted of PBMCs. All receptors derive from a man aged 40-50 years in good health and CMV-seronegative.

The chain has TRBV28 and TRBJ2-3; 10 bases map to TRBD1. Germline V gives CDR1 MDHEN, CDR2 SYDVKM. The CDR3 extends over 14 amino acids. V shed 5 bases, J shed 1 base, and the junction held 0 bases outside the gene matches. The CDR3 spells CASSGTGGTDTQYF. CDR3 DNA sequence: TGTGCCAGCAGTGGGACAGGGGGCACAGATACGCAGTATTTT.

The rearrangement uses TRBV10-3 and TRBJ2-2, with a weak D call TRBD2 (5 bases). V lost 3 bases and J lost 4, with 6 bases in between. CDR1 is ENHRY, CDR2 SYGVKD, per germline. The CDR3 is made up of 13 amino acids. CDR3 amino acids: CAISDAGTGELFF. As DNA, the CDR3 is TGTGCCATCAGTGACGCGGGCACCGGGGAGCTGTTTTTT.

The V call is TRBV5-1, the J call TRBJ2-7, with TRBD2 identical over 7 bases. The CDR3 covers 15 residues. The germline gives CDR1 SGHRS, CDR2 YFSETQ. V lost 0 bases, J lost 3 bases, and 6 bases stayed unmatched. The CDR3 sequence: CASSLGDSGGYEQYF. The CDR3 DNA sequence: TGCGCCAGCAGCTTGGGGGACTCGGGAGGCTACGAGCAGTACTTC.

This chain links TRBV28 with TRBJ1-5; D is unclear. Germline V gene sequence: CDR1 MDHEN, CDR2 SYDVKM. V lost 5 bases to trimming and J lost 1 base, with 15 bases between them. The CDR3 spans 16 residues. CDR3 sequence reads: CASSPRVRRSNQPQHF. DNA of the CDR3: TGTGCCAGCAGTCCCCGGGTCCGACGGAGCAATCAGCCCCAGCATTTT.

The chain recombines TRBV4-1 with TRBJ2-7; 8 bases match TRBD2. Trimming cost V 0 bases and J 6 bases; bases outside gene matches: 7. CDR3 length: 15 residues. Germline CDR1 reads MGHRA; CDR2 reads YSYEKL. CDR3 region: CASSQDPSGSGEQYF. Written as DNA, the CDR3 is TGCGCCAGCAGCCAAGATCCCAGCGGGAGTGGCGAGCAGTACTTC.

This chain connects TRBV13 to TRBJ2-3; possible D gene TRBD1, 5 bases. This CDR3 is built from 16 residues. V was trimmed by 5 bases and J by 2 bases, leaving 17 bases between them. The germline gives CDR1 PRHDT, CDR2 FYEKMQ (reference sequence). CDR3 in amino acids: CASSTRGGAITDTQYF. The DNA of the CDR3 is TGTGCCAGCAGCACCCGTGGTGGGGCGATCACAGATACGCAGTATTTT.

The chain combines TRBV6-6 with TRBJ2-7; 7 nucleotides align to TRBD1. CDR3 length: 15 amino acids. Germline CDR1 MNHNY, CDR2 SVGAGI (reference sequence). V lost 2 bases and J lost 8; bases outside the gene matches: 12. For the CDR3, the DNA is TGTGCCAGCAGTTACATTACGGGACAGCCTACGAAGCAGTACTTC. It specifies CASSYITGQPTKQYF.

The chain joins TRBV6-4 to TRBJ1-6; D might be TRBD1 (6 bases). Germline loops: CDR1 MRHNA, CDR2 SNTAGT. There are 14 residues in the CDR3. V lost 4 bases to trimming and J lost 10 bases, with 14 bases between them. The CDR3 nucleotides are TGTGCCAGCAGTGTGAAAGGGCAGGGGTCACCCCTCCACTTT. Its translation: CASSVKGQGSPLHF.

This clone was seen a single time. J is TRBJ1-5 and V is TRBV28, with a weak D call TRBD1 (5 bases). Germline V gene sequence: CDR1 MDHEN, CDR2 SYDVKM. Between the trimmed V and J ends, which lost 6 bases and 4 bases, there was a span of 13 bases. The CDR3 runs to 14 residues. The CDR3 DNA reads as TGTGCCAGCAGGATAGGGGTCCGAAATCAGCCCCAGCATTTT. Residues: CASRIGVRNQPQHF.